The text below deals with one T cell receptor beta chain. The antigen is undetermined. Any gene name here is a mouse gene name. The read is 1 residue too short to cover the CDR3 end, so that end is filled in from the germline J gene. Time point defined: mouse harvest day 7 after allogeneic transplant. Each mouse received 10^7 T-cell-depleted marrow cells plus 10^6 splenic CD5+ T cells by tail vein. TCRdb's copy holds only in-frame clones and misses some; the assay was immunoSEQ multiplex PCR. The sample lists some 5,700 clones; 40% to 60% were seen once. The source of the sample is a study of tissue T cells after allogeneic stem cell transplantation. Between the trimmed V and J ends, which lost 8 bases and 5 bases, there was a span of 10 bases. This CDR3 has 13 amino acids. Germline CDR1 KGHPV, CDR2 FQNQEV (reference sequence). Study-wide findings and caveats: TCR repertoires tracked anatomic similarity, regardless of disease or transplant status. Few T cell clones were shared across patients, but motif clusters showed tissue-specific shared signatures.

The chain recombines TRBV26 with TRBJ1-6, with D possibly matching TRBD1 (5 bases). TRBJ1-6 is placed among ORFs of uncertain function. Sequenced input: gut tissue. This receptor was identified in a female BALB/c mouse given C57BL/6 T cells with graft-versus-host disease after an allogeneic hematopoietic cell transplant. The part of the CDR3 DNA that was read is TGTGCCAGCCGCAGGGCGGATAATTCGCCCCTCTAC. This codes for CASRRADNSPLY. The entire CDR3 reads CASRRADNSPLYF.